The text below deals with one TCR beta chain. What it binds is unknown. These data originate in a study of monozygotic twins with inflammatory bowel disease. Study-wide points: It was in IBD patients that TCRbeta diversity (inverse Simpson) was lower than in healthy co-twins. No separation of different T cell subtypes was possible.

Via template switching, UMIs carrying a 6-nucleotide sample barcode were introduced. TCRalpha and TCRbeta cDNA was put through two nested PCRs of around 15 and 9 cycles. Reprocessing the 5' RACE reads, TCRdb reports a single entry for every CDR3 protein and omits DNA. The table for this sample gives some 440,000 distinct CDR3 sequences. The CDR3 sequence is 14 residues long. Germline CDR1 and CDR2: WSHSY and SAAADI. J is TRBJ1-5 and V is TRBV10-2; TCRdb designates TRBD1, a call that cannot be tested without DNA. The sample was blood. The receptor was derived from a human donor with ulcerative colitis or Crohn's disease, or a healthy co-twin of an affected twin (not recorded which). The chain's CDR3 is CASSGRTVNQPQHF.